The clone carrying this TCR beta chain was counted only a few times. Its antigen is not identified. This sample is drawn from a study of CD8+CD57+ T cells in acquired aplastic anemia. About the study: On average, sorted CD4+ and CD8+ cells gave roughly 3 ug of DNA. Healthy CD8+ samples averaged about 11.0 million reads. Study-wide results and caveats: Patients and controls shared just under 30 CD8+ CDR3 sequences.

For CDR3 and TCR beta VDJ profiling, genomic DNA was the template used. TCRdb redid the calling of the reads with MiXCR, one entry per CDR3 protein. This sample has fewer than 150,000 distinct CDR3 sequences, with around 48% found just once. The specimen was sorted CD4+, CD8+, or CD8+CD57+ T cells (not recorded which) from PBMCs. This TCR was sampled from a human donor in good health, serving as a control.

The CDR3 is CASSYGQGPWGTMNTEAFF. The CDR3 DNA reads TGTGCCAGCAGTTACGGGCAGGGGCCTTGGGGTACTATGAACACTGAAGCTTTCTTT. The chain links TRBV6-2 or TRBV6-3 to TRBJ1-1; D is possibly TRBD1 (6 bases). With 2 bases removed from V and 0 bases from J, the gap between germline ends came to 22 bases. There are 19 residues in the CDR3. Germline V gene sequence: CDR1 MNHEY, CDR2 SVGEGT.